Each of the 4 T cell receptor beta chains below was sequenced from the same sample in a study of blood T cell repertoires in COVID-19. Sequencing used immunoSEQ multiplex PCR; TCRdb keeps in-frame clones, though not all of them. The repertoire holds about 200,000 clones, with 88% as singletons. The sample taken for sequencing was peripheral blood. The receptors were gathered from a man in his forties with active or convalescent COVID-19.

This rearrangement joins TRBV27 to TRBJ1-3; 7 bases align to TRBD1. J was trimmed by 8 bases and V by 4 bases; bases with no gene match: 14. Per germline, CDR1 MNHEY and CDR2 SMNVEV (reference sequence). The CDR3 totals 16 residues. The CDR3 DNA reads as TGTGCCAGCAGTTCTACAGCGACAGGGTCTCGACACACCATATATTTT. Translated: CASSSTATGSRHTIYF.

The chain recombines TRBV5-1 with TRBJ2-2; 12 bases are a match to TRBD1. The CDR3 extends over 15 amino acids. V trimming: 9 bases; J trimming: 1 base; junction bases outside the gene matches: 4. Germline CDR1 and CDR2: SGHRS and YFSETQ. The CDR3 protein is CATGTGGMNTGELFF. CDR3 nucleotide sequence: TGCGCCACCGGGACAGGGGGCATGAACACCGGGGAGCTGTTTTTT.

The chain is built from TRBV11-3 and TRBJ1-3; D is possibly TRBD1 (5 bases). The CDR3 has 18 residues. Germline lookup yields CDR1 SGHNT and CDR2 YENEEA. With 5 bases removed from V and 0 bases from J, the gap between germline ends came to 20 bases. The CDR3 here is CASSTNMDNPYSGNTIYF. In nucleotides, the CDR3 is TGTGCCAGCAGCACCAATATGGACAACCCGTACTCTGGAAACACCATATATTTT.

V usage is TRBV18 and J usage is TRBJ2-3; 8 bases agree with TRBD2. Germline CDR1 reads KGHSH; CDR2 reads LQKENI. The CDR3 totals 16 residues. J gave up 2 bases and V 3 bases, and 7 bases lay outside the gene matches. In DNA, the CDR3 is TGTGCCAGCTCACCGGTGTCGGGAGGGTTCACAGATACGCAGTATTTT. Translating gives CASSPVSGGFTDTQYF.